The clone carrying this T cell receptor (beta chain) appeared many times. As yet, its antigen is unknown. In the library, unique molecular identifiers were attached to individual cDNA molecules. TCRdb used MiXCR to reprocess the RACE reads, holding one entry per CDR3 protein. The table has about 360,000 distinct CDR3 sequences, around 5% seen once. This sample is part of a study of human T cells and chemical hapten exposure. The wider study: Across its approximately 25 weeks, the study gave patients weekly diphenylcyclopropenone doses to the scalp.

The CDR3 totals 15 residues. Germline loops: CDR1 SQVTM, CDR2 ANQGSEA. V was trimmed by 1 base and J by 1 base, leaving 10 bases between them. Study results and caveats: Controls formed significantly fewer large CDR3 similarity clusters than expanded TCRs did.

The time point here: patch test 1, 2 weeks after DPC sensitization. Noted treatment: therapeutic diphenylcyclopropenone sensitization with weekly scalp DPC. Each patch test followed a blood draw. V gene TRBV29-1 combines with J gene TRBJ2-2; tentatively, D is TRBD1 (6 bases). This clonotype was sampled from a woman in her fifties or sixties with alopecia areata. Some clones in this sample may be carry-over from other donors' samples. This material consisted of whole blood, taken in connection with sensitization to the hapten diphenylcyclopropenone (DPC). The CDR3 DNA reads as TGCAGCGTTGAAGCTGCGGACAGGAACACCGGGGAGCTGTTTTTT. This translates into CSVEAADRNTGELFF.